The 13 T cell receptor beta chains listed next were all sequenced from one sample in a study of blood T cell repertoires in COVID-19. Assay: immunoSEQ multiplex PCR; the TCRdb copy retains only in-frame clones and omits some. The sample gives 56,000 or so clones, roughly 80% of which show up once; 2.6% is in the top ten. Sequencing input: peripheral blood. These receptors were collected from a man in his fifties or sixties with acute or convalescent COVID-19.

This sequence joins TRBV10-3 and TRBJ2-1, with 10 positions matching TRBD2. V gave up 3 bases and J gave up 7 bases; unmatched junction bases: 9. CDR3 length equals 16 residues. Germline CDR1 ENHRY, CDR2 SYGVKD. CDR3: CAISDPQREGFNEQFF. The DNA for the CDR3 is TGTGCCATCAGTGATCCCCAGCGGGAGGGCTTTAATGAGCAGTTCTTC.

The chain combines TRBV19 with TRBJ1-2; 7 bases line up with TRBD1. From germline, CDR1 is LNHDA and CDR2 SQIVND (reference sequence). The length of the CDR3 is 16 residues. V was pared by 0 bases and J by 6 bases, with 10 bases of the junction left unmatched. Here the CDR3 reads CASSIDRAGQRNGYTF. The CDR3 bases are TGTGCCAGTAGTATAGATCGGGCGGGACAGAGGAATGGCTACACCTTC.

The chain recombines TRBV10-2 with TRBJ1-1; TRBD1 might be the D (5 bases). With 2 bases removed from V and 4 bases from J, the gap between germline ends came to 5 bases. CDR1 is WSHSY, CDR2 SAAADI, per germline. The CDR3 has 12 residues. CDR3 in amino acids: CASSEGATEAFF. CDR3 DNA: TGCGCCAGCAGTGAGGGGGCCACTGAAGCTTTCTTT.

The chain uses TRBV6-5 and TRBJ2-7; 9 bases line up with TRBD2. The CDR3 runs 15 residues. In germline, CDR1 is MNHEY, CDR2 SVGAGI. V lost 2 bases and J lost 4; bases outside the gene matches: 6. Here the CDR3 DNA reads TGTGCCAGCAGTTACCGGGCGGGAGGGCCTTACGAGCAGTACTTC. As protein: CASSYRAGGPYEQYF.

The V and J genes are TRBV6-5 and TRBJ2-1; 8 positions match TRBD2. Germline V gives CDR1 MNHEY, CDR2 SVGAGI. CDR3 length: 13 amino acids. V lost 2 bases to trimming and J lost 9 bases; unmatched junction nucleotides: 3. CDR3 sequence reads: CASSYGGGSEQFF. The CDR3 bases are TGTGCCAGCAGTTACGGCGGGGGGAGTGAGCAGTTCTTC.

The chain couples TRBV28 to TRBJ2-7, with D unclear. Trimming removed 5 bases at V and 0 bases at J, with 11 bases between. The CDR3 covers 14 residues. Germline V lookup: CDR1 MDHEN, CDR2 SYDVKM. In DNA form, the CDR3 reads TGTGCCAGCAGTCCTCCGACTGGCTCCTACGAGCAGTACTTC. Residues: CASSPPTGSYEQYF.

The table lists this clone with a few counts. The V gene is TRBV7-9, the J gene TRBJ2-1; 8 bases map to TRBD2. Looked up from germline, CDR1 is SEHNR and CDR2 is FQNEAQ (reference sequence). Trimming cost V 1 base and J 0 bases; bases outside gene matches: 8. This CDR3 spans 18 amino acids. The CDR3 sequence is CASSLVPSGSRSYNEQFF. The CDR3 DNA follows: TGTGCCAGCAGCTTAGTCCCTAGCGGGTCCCGCTCCTACAATGAGCAGTTCTTC.

This clone was found once. This rearrangement joins TRBV6-6 to TRBJ2-5, with 8 nucleotides matching TRBD1. The V gene's germline CDR1 is MNHNY and CDR2 SVGAGI (reference sequence). The junction had 10 bases not matched to a gene; V was cut back by 5 bases and J by 5 bases. There are 15 residues in the CDR3. The CDR3 loop reads CASSKTGTGWETQYF. CDR3 nucleotides: TGTGCCAGCAGTAAGACCGGGACAGGATGGGAGACCCAGTACTTC.

The rearrangement links TRBV28 to TRBJ1-2, with 7 bases aligning to TRBD1. The CDR3 consists of 14 residues. Germline CDR1 and CDR2: MDHEN and SYDVKM. With V trimmed by 5 bases and J by 8 bases, 11 bases remained unmatched. The CDR3 region has the DNA TGTGCCAGCAGTCCCCCGGCGAGGGGACAGGGCTACACCTTC. This translates into CASSPPARGQGYTF.

V and J are TRBV11-2 and TRBJ2-6; D possibly corresponds to TRBD1 (6 bases). Germline V lookup: CDR1 SGHAT, CDR2 FQNNGV. The germline V and J ends were trimmed by 3 bases and 0 bases, with 9 bases remaining between them. The CDR3 is made up of 16 amino acids. Written as DNA, the CDR3 is TGTGCCAGCAGCTTGGACAGATACTCTGGGGCCAACGTCCTGACTTTC. This encodes CASSLDRYSGANVLTF.

The chain is built from TRBV9 and TRBJ2-7, with 8 bases matching TRBD2. From germline, CDR1 is SGDLS and CDR2 YYNGEE. With V trimmed by 1 base and J by 3 bases, 6 bases remained unmatched. CDR3 length: 15 amino acids. CDR3 sequence: CASSVTAGEFYEQYF. CDR3 in DNA: TGTGCCAGCAGCGTAACAGCGGGAGAATTCTACGAGCAGTACTTC.

The CDR3 loop reads CASSLGQGLYF. The CDR3 bases are TGTGCCAGCAGTTTAGGACAGGGGCTATATTTT. This rearrangement joins TRBV12-3 or TRBV12-4 to TRBJ1-3, with 8 bases matching TRBD1. Trimming removed 1 base from V and 14 bases from J; junction bases left unmatched: 1. This CDR3 is 11 amino acids long.

V usage is TRBV3-1 (or the pseudogene TRBV3-2) and J usage is TRBJ2-2, with 15 bases matching TRBD2. V was pared by 4 bases and J by 0 bases, with 3 bases of the junction left unmatched. The length of the CDR3 is 18 residues. From germline, CDR1 is LGHDT and CDR2 YNNKEL (reference sequence). CDR3 DNA: TGTGCCAGCAGCCTGGGACTAGCGGGGGGTGCGAACACCGGGGAGCTGTTTTTT. It encodes CASSLGLAGGANTGELFF.